The 10 T cell receptor beta chains below come from one sample, sequenced in a study of blood T cells in healthy people across ages. Alongside a J-beta primer mix, a sample-barcoded 5' primer served in a second PCR lasting 7 to 11 cycles. MiXCR, run by TCRdb on the 5' RACE reads, gives a single entry per CDR3 protein. This table holds some 800,000 distinct CDR3 sequences, more than 20% found once. The sample was also reused in another study, on T cells of mothers and their children.

The sample taken for sequencing was blood. These receptor sequences come from a boy between 10 and 17 years old in good health.

The CDR3 coding sequence is TGTGCCAGCAGTCGGGCCAGAGACCAAGAGACCCAGTACTTC. Its translation is CASSRARDQETQYF. V and J are TRBV6-6 and TRBJ2-5; D is unclear. This CDR3 has 14 amino acids. Per the germline V gene, CDR1 is MNHNY and CDR2 is SVGAGI (reference sequence). V dropped 5 bases and J dropped 0 bases, with 10 bases sitting between them.

The V call is TRBV28, the J call TRBJ2-5; 7 bases line up with TRBD1. Gene TRBJ2-7 matches the end of the DNA better, so the J call may be wrong. Germline lookup yields CDR1 MDHEN and CDR2 SYDVKM. This CDR3 spans 12 amino acids. CDR3 loop: CATQTGYGEQYF. CDR3 nucleotide sequence: TGTGCCACCCAGACAGGGTACGGCGAGCAGTACTTC.

The CDR3: CASTPGASSYNEQFF. CDR3 in DNA: TGTGCCAGCACCCCGGGGGCTAGTTCCTACAATGAGCAGTTCTTC. The chain links TRBV2 to TRBJ2-1, with D perhaps matching TRBD1 or TRBD2 (6 bases each). The CDR3 totals 15 residues. Germline values: CDR1 SNHLY, CDR2 FYNNEI. With 7 bases removed from V and 1 base from J, the gap between germline ends came to 14 bases.

V is TRBV4-1 and J is TRBJ2-2, with D perhaps being TRBD1 or TRBD2 (5 bases each). V lost 1 base and J 3 bases, leaving 6 bases between the germline ends. Germline V CDR1 and CDR2: MGHRA, YSYEKL. The CDR3 is 14 residues long. The DNA of the CDR3 is TGCGCCAGCAGCCAAGTGGGGGACACCGGGGAGCTGTTTTTT. Residues: CASSQVGDTGELFF.

The chain employs TRBV20-1 and TRBJ2-1; 11 nucleotides match TRBD2. Germline-derived CDR1 and CDR2 are DFQATT and SNEGSKA (reference sequence). This CDR3 comprises 14 residues. V shed 8 bases and J 8 bases; nucleotides not matched to a gene: 11. The CDR3 loop is CSLIAGGQVDEQFF. For the CDR3, the DNA is TGCAGTCTTATAGCGGGGGGGCAGGTGGATGAGCAGTTCTTC.

In regard to this clonotype: The junction shows a germline mismatch at one end, possibly a read error. The chain couples TRBV5-5 to TRBJ1-1; D is unresolved. Germline V gives CDR1 SGHKS, CDR2 YYEKEE (reference sequence). The CDR3 consists of 15 residues. CDR3 DNA sequence: TGTGCCAGCAGCCCAGGACGTGGCCTTTACACTGAAGCCTTCTTT. This sequence encodes CASSPGRGLYTEAFF.

Worth noting for this clonotype: An end of the junction does not agree with germline; a read error may underlie this. The genes are TRBV5-1 and TRBJ1-4; D is uncertain. CDR1 is SGHRS, CDR2 YFSETQ, per germline. The CDR3 extends over 13 amino acids. CDR3 nucleotides: TGCGCCAGCAGTAAGGGAGGTAGTGAAAAACTGCTTTTT. Amino acids: CASSKGGSEKLLF.

The CDR3 region has the DNA TGTGCCAGCAGGGGACCGATCCAAGAGACCCAGTACTTC. It codes for CASRGPIQETQYF. The chain is built from TRBV6-2 or TRBV6-3 and TRBJ2-5, with D perhaps given as TRBD1 or TRBD2 (5 bases each). The V gene's germline CDR1 is MNHEY and CDR2 SVGEGT. The V end was cut by 6 bases, the J end by 1 base, with 9 bases between. There are 13 residues in the CDR3.

V is TRBV2 and J is TRBJ2-6; 9 bases agree with TRBD1. CDR3 length equals 14 residues. The V gene end was trimmed by 10 bases and the J gene end by 2 bases; junction bases not matched to a gene: 3. Germline CDR1 and CDR2: SNHLY and FYNNEI. The CDR3 region is CAKQGATGANVLTF. As DNA, the CDR3 is TGTGCCAAACAGGGGGCAACTGGGGCCAACGTCCTGACTTTC.

The chain employs TRBV6-2 or TRBV6-3 and TRBJ2-7; no firm D call. V lost 4 bases, J lost 2 bases, and 12 bases lay in between. Germline values: CDR1 MNHEY, CDR2 SVGEGT. The CDR3 is 14 residues long. CDR3 sequence reads: CASSLHATTYEQYF. In DNA form, the CDR3 reads TGTGCCAGCAGTTTACACGCGACGACCTACGAGCAGTACTTC.